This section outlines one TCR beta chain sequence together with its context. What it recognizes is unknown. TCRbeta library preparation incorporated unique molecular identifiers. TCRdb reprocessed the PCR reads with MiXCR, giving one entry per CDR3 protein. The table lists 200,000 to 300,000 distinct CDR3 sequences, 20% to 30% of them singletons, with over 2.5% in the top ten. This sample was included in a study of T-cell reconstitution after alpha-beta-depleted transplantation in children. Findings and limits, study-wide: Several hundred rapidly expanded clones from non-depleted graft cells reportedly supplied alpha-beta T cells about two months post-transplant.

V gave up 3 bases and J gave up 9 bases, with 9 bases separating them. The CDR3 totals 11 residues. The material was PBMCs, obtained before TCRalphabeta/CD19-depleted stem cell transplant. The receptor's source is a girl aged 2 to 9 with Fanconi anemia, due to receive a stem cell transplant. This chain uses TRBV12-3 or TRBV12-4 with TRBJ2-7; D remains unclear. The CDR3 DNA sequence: TGTGCCAGCAGTTTGAAGGCTGGGCAGTACTTC. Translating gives CASSLKAGQYF.